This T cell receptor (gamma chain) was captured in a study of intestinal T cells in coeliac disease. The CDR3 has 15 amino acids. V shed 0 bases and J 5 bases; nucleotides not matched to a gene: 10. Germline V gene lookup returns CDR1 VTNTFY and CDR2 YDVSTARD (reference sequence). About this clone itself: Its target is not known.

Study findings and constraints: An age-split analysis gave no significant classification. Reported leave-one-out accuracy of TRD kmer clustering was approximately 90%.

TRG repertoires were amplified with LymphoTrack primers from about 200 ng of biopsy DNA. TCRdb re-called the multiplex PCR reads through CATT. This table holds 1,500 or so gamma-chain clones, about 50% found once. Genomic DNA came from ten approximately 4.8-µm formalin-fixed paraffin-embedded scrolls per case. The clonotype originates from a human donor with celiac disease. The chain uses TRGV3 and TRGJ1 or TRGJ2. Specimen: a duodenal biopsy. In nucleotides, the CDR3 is TGTGCCACCTGGGACAGGGAGGATGGGGATTATAAGAAACTCTTT. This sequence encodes CATWDREDGDYKKLF.